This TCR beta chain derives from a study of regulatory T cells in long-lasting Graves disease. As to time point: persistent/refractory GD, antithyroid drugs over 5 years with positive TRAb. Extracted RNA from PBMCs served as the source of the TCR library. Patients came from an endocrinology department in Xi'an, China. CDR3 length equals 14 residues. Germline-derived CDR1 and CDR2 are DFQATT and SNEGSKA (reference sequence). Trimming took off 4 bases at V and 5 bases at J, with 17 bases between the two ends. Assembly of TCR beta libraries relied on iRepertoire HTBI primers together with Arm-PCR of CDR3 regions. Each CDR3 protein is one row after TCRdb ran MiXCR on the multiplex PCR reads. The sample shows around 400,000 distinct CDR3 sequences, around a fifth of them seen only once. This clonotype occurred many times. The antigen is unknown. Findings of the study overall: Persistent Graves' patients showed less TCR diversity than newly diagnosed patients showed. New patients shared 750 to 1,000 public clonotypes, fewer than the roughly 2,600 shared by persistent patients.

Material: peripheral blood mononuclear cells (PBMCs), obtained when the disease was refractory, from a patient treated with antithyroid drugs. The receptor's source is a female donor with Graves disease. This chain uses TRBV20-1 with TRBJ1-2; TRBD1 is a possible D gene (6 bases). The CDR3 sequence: CSAKRGRTWYGYTF. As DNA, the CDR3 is TGCAGTGCTAAGAGGGGGAGGACGTGGTATGGCTACACCTTC.